This entry is about one TCR beta chain. These data belong to a study of blood T cell repertoires in COVID-19. Overall study context: Sites across the United States, Italy and Spain contributed samples from acute and convalescent COVID-19. In each case, the material was cDNA or gDNA derived from T cells, B-cell-depleted T cells, or PBMCs.

CDR1 and CDR2 (germline): SQVTM, ANQGSEA. Unmatched junction bases numbered 10, after V lost 6 bases and J lost 6 bases. CDR3 length: 14 amino acids. Authors' processing steps: Reference gene primer amplification yielded estimated nucleated cell counts. Clones were read by immunoSEQ multiplex PCR, and TCRdb kept only the in-frame ones, dropping some. That table supplies the V and J calls and clone size; D and trimming were determined from the DNA. The data show some 150,000 clones, approximately 89% seen once. The chain employs TRBV29-1 and TRBJ2-3, with TRBD2 matching over 9 bases. This receptor was obtained from a human donor in a cohort sampled during active COVID-19. The sequenced material came from peripheral blood. Here the CDR3 DNA reads TGCAGCGTCGATGGGGGACTAGCCTCTGATACGCAGTATTTT. Its protein is CSVDGGLASDTQYF.